This entry describes one T cell receptor beta chain. The antigen is undetermined. TCRdb analysed the RT-PCR reads with MiXCR anew, one entry per CDR3 protein. The table lists roughly 650,000 distinct CDR3 sequences, around 15% of them singletons. The sample is drawn from a study of response to subunit inactivated influenza vaccine. Study-wide points: With each seasonal influenza vaccination, the authors suggested, few new T cells are recruited.

Per the germline V gene, CDR1 is SGHRS and CDR2 is YFSETQ. CDR3 length: 15 amino acids. With V trimmed by 4 bases and J by 4 bases, 8 bases remained unmatched. The V gene is TRBV5-1, the J gene TRBJ2-3, with TRBD1 matching 8 bases. Sequenced material: PBMCs from blood, taken approximately 15 days before vaccination. The sequence came from a man over 45 who received an inactivated influenza vaccine. The CDR3 region has the DNA TGCGCCAGCAGCCCGGGAGTGACAGGGGCAGATACGCAGTATTTT. The encoded protein is CASSPGVTGADTQYF.